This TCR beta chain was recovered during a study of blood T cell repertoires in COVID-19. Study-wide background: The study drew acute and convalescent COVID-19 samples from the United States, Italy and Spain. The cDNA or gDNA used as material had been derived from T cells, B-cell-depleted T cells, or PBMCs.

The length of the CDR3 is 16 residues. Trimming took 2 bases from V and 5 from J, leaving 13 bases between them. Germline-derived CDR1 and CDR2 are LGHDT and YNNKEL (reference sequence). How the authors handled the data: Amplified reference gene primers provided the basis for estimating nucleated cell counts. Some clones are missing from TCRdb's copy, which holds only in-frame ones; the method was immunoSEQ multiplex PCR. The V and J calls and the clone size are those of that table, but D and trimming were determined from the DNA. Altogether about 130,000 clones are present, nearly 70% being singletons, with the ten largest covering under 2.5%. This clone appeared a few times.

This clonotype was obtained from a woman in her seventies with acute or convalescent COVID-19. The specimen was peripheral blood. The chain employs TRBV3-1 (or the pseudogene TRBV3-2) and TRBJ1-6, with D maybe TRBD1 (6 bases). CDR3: CASSQRVGADNSPLHF. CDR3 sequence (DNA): TGTGCCAGCAGCCAAAGGGTGGGGGCAGATAATTCACCCCTCCACTTT.